These 19 T cell receptor beta chains originate from one sample sequenced in a study of graft-versus-host responses after intestinal transplantation. Sequencing used immunoSEQ multiplex PCR; TCRdb keeps in-frame clones, though not all of them. The sample has about 20,000 clones, 86% seen once. Sample: PBMCs, taken 230 to 240 days after intestinal transplant. The receptors shown here come from a human patient who received an intestinal transplant, so some T cells may come from the graft donor.

The J gene is TRBJ1-2, the V gene TRBV25-1; D unresolved. The germline V and J ends were trimmed by 4 bases and 4 bases, with 22 bases remaining between them. The CDR3 extends over 17 amino acids. Germline V gene data show CDR1 as MGHDK and CDR2 as SYGVNS. The CDR3: CASSVWEKLGKTYGYTF. CDR3 nucleotides: TGTGCCAGCAGTGTATGGGAAAAACTGGGAAAGACCTATGGCTACACCTTC.

The chain joins TRBV19 to TRBJ2-7; the D gene is possibly TRBD1 (7 bases). V dropped 1 base and J dropped 0 bases, with 10 bases sitting between them. The germline V gene encodes CDR1 LNHDA and CDR2 SQIVND (reference sequence). CDR3 length: 15 residues. CDR3 sequence reads: CASSIGRDSSYEQYF. DNA for the CDR3: TGTGCCAGTAGTATAGGGCGGGACAGCTCCTACGAGCAGTACTTC.

The chain combines TRBV15 with TRBJ2-2; D ambiguous. This CDR3 spans 12 amino acids. The V gene's germline CDR1 is LNHNV and CDR2 YYDKDF (reference sequence). V was shortened by 1 base and J by 6 bases, with 3 bases between the two germline ends. The CDR3 nucleotides are TGTGCCACCAGCAGAGCGGCCGGGGAGCTGTTTTTT. Protein product: CATSRAAGELFF.

The V call is TRBV30, the J call TRBJ1-1; TRBD1 matches at 9 bases. Per germline, CDR1 GTSNPN and CDR2 SVGIG (reference sequence). Trimming cost V 0 bases and J 5 bases; bases outside gene matches: 4. There are 14 residues in the CDR3. CDR3 DNA sequence: TGTGCCTGGAGTGTACAGGGGGCAATGACTGAAGCTTTCTTT. It encodes CAWSVQGAMTEAFF.

Only one count was recorded for this clone. J is TRBJ1-2 and V is TRBV5-4; 8 nucleotides agree with TRBD1. This CDR3 comprises 14 residues. Germline CDR1 reads SGHNT; CDR2 reads YYREEE (reference sequence). With V trimmed by 5 bases and J by 7 bases, 10 bases remained unmatched. The CDR3 DNA is TGTGCCAGCAGTCCAGGGGGCTGGAGCTCTGGCTACACCTTC. Protein product: CASSPGGWSSGYTF.

V and J are TRBV7-7 and TRBJ2-1; D gene uncertain. Between the trimmed V and J ends, which lost 3 bases and 8 bases, there was a span of 17 bases. Germline V lookup: CDR1 SSHAT, CDR2 FNYEAQ (reference sequence). This CDR3 is built from 15 residues. The DNA of the CDR3 is TGTGCCAGCAGCTTGAATCCGGACCCTTGGGATGAGCAGTTCTTC. Translation: CASSLNPDPWDEQFF.

This clone turned up a few times. This chain connects TRBV7-8 to TRBJ2-1; TRBD2 matches 7 bases. The J segment lost 1 base and the V segment lost 0 bases, leaving 6 bases of the junction unmatched. CDR3 length equals 17 residues. Germline V gives CDR1 SGHVS, CDR2 FQNEAQ. The CDR3 region has the DNA TGTGCCAGCAGCTTAGCAATCGGACTAGGGTCCTACAATGAGCAGTTCTTC. Its protein product is CASSLAIGLGSYNEQFF.

The V gene is TRBV19, the J gene TRBJ1-5; 7 nucleotides agree with TRBD1. Germline lookup yields CDR1 LNHDA and CDR2 SQIVND (reference sequence). The CDR3 is 14 amino acids. Trimming removed 6 bases from V and 9 bases from J; junction bases left unmatched: 11. The CDR3, as DNA: TGTGCCAGTAGCTATAGACAGGGACGGGGGCCCCAGCATTTT. The encoded protein is CASSYRQGRGPQHF.

In this sample, this clone turned up a few times. The CDR3 DNA reads TGTGCCAGTAGTAAGGGACCCCGGGGCCCCATCAGGGCGGGGGCTCAGCCCCAGCATTTT. The encoded protein is CASSKGPRGPIRAGAQPQHF. The chain employs TRBV19 and TRBJ1-5; perhaps TRBD1 as D (6 bases). Germline values: CDR1 LNHDA, CDR2 SQIVND (reference sequence). The CDR3 contains 20 residues. Trimming removed 4 bases from V and 6 bases from J, with 31 bases in between.

This clone was observed a single time. CDR3 bases: TGCGCCAGCAGCCTACGGTTAGGGAACTATGGCTACACCTTC. Encoded protein: CASSLRLGNYGYTF. This chain links TRBV5-1 with TRBJ1-2; D gene unclear. Trimming took off 4 bases at V and 2 bases at J, with 12 bases between the two ends. Per germline, CDR1 SGHRS and CDR2 YFSETQ. The CDR3 spans 14 residues.

This clone has only one observation. The chain carries TRBV30 and TRBJ1-2; possible D gene TRBD1, 6 bases. This CDR3 region has 15 residues. Trimming took off 0 bases at V and 5 bases at J, with 16 bases between the two ends. Germline-derived CDR1 and CDR2 are GTSNPN and SVGIG (reference sequence). The CDR3 nucleotides are TGTGCCTGGAGTGTTCCACAGGGAAGGCTGTATGGCTACACCTTC. Protein product: CAWSVPQGRLYGYTF.

The rearrangement joins TRBV5-1 to TRBJ2-5; the match to TRBD1 covers 7 bases. The DNA end is more similar to TRBJ2-7, so the J call may be wrong. Germline values: CDR1 SGHRS, CDR2 YFSETQ. CDR3 size: 16 residues. The chain's CDR3 is CASSPEGGQSIHEQYF. The DNA for the CDR3 is TGCGCCAGCAGCCCTGAAGGGGGACAGAGCATTCACGAGCAGTACTTC.

Note on this clone: At one boundary the junction diverges from the germline segment, which might be a read error. CDR3 sequence: CASSPLAGGITRELFF. As DNA, the CDR3 is TGTGCCAGCAGCCCCCTAGCGGGGGGTATCACCCGGGAGCTGTTTTTT. The chain combines TRBV27 with TRBJ2-2; 11 nucleotides align to TRBD2. CDR3 length: 16 amino acids. Germline values: CDR1 MNHEY, CDR2 SMNVEV (reference sequence).

A single count supports this clone. The chain employs TRBV4-1 and TRBJ2-2; D uncertain. This CDR3 spans 12 amino acids. Trimming removed 2 bases at V and 4 bases at J, with 2 bases between. Germline CDR1 and CDR2: MGHRA and YSYEKL. CDR3: CASSQFTGELFF. The CDR3 nucleotides read TGCGCCAGCAGCCAATTCACCGGGGAGCTGTTTTTT.

V is TRBV7-9 and J is TRBJ2-7; 10 nucleotides match TRBD1. Looked up from germline, CDR1 is SEHNR and CDR2 is FQNEAQ (reference sequence). J lost 3 bases, V lost 5 bases, and 10 bases had no gene match. The CDR3 runs to 16 residues. CDR3 DNA: TGTGCCAGCAGCGAGGTACCCGGGACAGGGGTCTACGAGCAGTACTTC. It translates to CASSEVPGTGVYEQYF.

This rearrangement joins TRBV19 to TRBJ2-2, with D hard to call. There are 13 residues in the CDR3. V lost 6 bases, J lost 7 bases, and 12 bases lay in between. Germline-derived CDR1 and CDR2 are LNHDA and SQIVND (reference sequence). The CDR3 DNA follows: TGTGCCAGTAGGGCCTCTCTCGGCGGGGAGCTGTTTTTT. The encoded protein is CASRASLGGELFF.

The rearrangement uses TRBV6-5 and TRBJ2-5; D not certain. Trimming shortened V by 3 bases and J by 5 bases, and 10 bases separated the two germline ends. The length of the CDR3 is 13 residues. The germline V gene has CDR1 MNHEY and CDR2 SVGAGI. The CDR3 protein is CASSYGETETQYF. The CDR3 DNA reads as TGTGCCAGCAGTTATGGGGAAACGGAGACCCAGTACTTC.

V gene TRBV2 combines with J gene TRBJ1-3; D possibly corresponds to TRBD1 (5 bases). The germline V gene encodes CDR1 SNHLY and CDR2 FYNNEI. The CDR3 is 13 residues long. V lost 8 bases and J 2 bases, leaving 10 bases between the germline ends. CDR3 DNA: TGTGCCAGCGTCGGGGCGGCTGGAAACACCATATATTTT. Its translation: CASVGAAGNTIYF.

The rearrangement links TRBV19 to TRBJ1-4; 7 nucleotides line up with TRBD1. The CDR3 consists of 14 residues. With V trimmed by 3 bases and J by 4 bases, 2 bases remained unmatched. Germline loops: CDR1 LNHDA, CDR2 SQIVND (reference sequence). DNA of the CDR3: TGTGCCAGTAGTATGGACAGGCTTAATGAAAAACTGTTTTTT. This encodes CASSMDRLNEKLFF.